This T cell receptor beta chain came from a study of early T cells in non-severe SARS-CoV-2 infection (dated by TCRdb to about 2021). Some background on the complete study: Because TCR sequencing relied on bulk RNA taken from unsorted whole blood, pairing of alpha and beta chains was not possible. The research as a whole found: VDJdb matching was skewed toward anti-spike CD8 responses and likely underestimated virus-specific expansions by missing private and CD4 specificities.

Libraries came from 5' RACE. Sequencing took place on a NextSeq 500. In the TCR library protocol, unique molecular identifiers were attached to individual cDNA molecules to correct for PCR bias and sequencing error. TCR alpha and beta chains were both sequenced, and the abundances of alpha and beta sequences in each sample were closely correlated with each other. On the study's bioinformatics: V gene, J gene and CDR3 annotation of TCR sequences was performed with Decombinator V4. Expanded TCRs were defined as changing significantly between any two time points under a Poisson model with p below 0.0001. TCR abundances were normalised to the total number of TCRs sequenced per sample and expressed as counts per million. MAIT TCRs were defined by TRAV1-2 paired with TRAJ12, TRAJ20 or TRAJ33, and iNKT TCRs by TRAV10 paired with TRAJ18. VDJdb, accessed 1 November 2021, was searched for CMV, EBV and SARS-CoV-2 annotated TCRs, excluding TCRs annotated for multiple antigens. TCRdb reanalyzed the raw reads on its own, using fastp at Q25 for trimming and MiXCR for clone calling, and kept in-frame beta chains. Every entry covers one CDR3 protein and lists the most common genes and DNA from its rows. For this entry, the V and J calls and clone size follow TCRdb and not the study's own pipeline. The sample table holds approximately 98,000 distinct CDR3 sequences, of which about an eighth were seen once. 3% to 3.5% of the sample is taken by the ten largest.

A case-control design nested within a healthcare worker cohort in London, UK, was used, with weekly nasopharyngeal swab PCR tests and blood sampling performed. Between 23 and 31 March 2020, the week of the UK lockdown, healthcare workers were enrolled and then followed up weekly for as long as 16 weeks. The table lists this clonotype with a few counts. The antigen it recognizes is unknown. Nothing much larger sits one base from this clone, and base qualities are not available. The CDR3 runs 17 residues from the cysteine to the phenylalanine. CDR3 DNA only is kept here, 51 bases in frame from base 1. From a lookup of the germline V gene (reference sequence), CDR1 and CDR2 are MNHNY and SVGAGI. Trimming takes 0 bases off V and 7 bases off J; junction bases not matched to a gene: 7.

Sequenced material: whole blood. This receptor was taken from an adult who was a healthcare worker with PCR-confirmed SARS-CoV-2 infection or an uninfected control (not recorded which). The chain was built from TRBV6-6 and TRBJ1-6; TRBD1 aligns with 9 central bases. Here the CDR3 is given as CASSYSLGDRVNSPLHF. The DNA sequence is TGTGCCAGCAGTTACTCCCTCGGGGACAGGGTAAATTCACCCCTCCACTTT.